Each of the 5 T cell receptor beta chains below was sequenced from the same sample in a study of blood T cell repertoires in COVID-19. Produced via immunoSEQ multiplex PCR; TCRdb's table is partial and in-frame only. The table shows around 200,000 clones, with about 85% occurring only once. The sequencing sample was made of peripheral blood. Every receptor here comes from a woman older than 75 with acute or convalescent COVID-19.

The J gene is TRBJ2-4, the V gene TRBV6-6; no definite D call. The CDR3 extends over 16 amino acids. Trimming left V 2 bases short and J 0 bases short, with 11 bases between. The germline CDR1 and CDR2 sequences are MNHNY and SVGAGI (reference sequence). CDR3 coding DNA: TGTGCCAGCAGTTACCTTCAGGTTCTAGCCAAAAACATTCAGTACTTC. Protein product: CASSYLQVLAKNIQYF.

The chain recombines TRBV19 with TRBJ2-6, with 7 bases matching TRBD2. Per the germline V gene, CDR1 is LNHDA and CDR2 is SQIVND (reference sequence). Germline trimming cut 3 bases from V and 3 bases from J; bases unmatched to any gene: 11. This CDR3 is built from 18 residues. The CDR3 loop is CASSIGGGPVVGANVLTF. The CDR3 DNA sequence: TGTGCCAGTAGTATCGGGGGAGGGCCGGTAGTTGGGGCCAACGTCCTGACTTTC.

The CDR3 coding sequence is TGTGCCAGCAGCCTAAGCGGGAGTGATCCGAGGGAGCAGTACTTC. It is translated as CASSLSGSDPREQYF. V and J are TRBV9 and TRBJ2-7; 8 bases agree with TRBD2. The CDR3 sequence is 15 residues long. The V gene's germline CDR1 is SGDLS and CDR2 YYNGEE. V dropped 4 bases and J dropped 7; count of bases not matched to a gene: 13.

The V call is TRBV10-3, the J call TRBJ2-7, with 10 bases aligning to TRBD1. V lost 6 bases and J lost 4; bases outside the gene matches: 6. Germline V gene lookup returns CDR1 ENHRY and CDR2 SYGVKD. This CDR3 contains 14 residues. CDR3 nucleotides: TGTGCCATCAGAGAGGACAGGGGGTTTTACGAGCAGTACTTC. As protein: CAIREDRGFYEQYF.

The rearrangement links TRBV19 to TRBJ2-3, with D possibly being TRBD2 (5 bases). V shed 9 bases and J shed 3 bases, with 16 bases lying between them. Germline V gene data show CDR1 as LNHDA and CDR2 as SQIVND (reference sequence). CDR3 length: 14 amino acids. The CDR3 nucleotides read TGTGCCAGCGAAATGGGAGTCGGGACAGATACGCAGTATTTT. The encoded protein is CASEMGVGTDTQYF.